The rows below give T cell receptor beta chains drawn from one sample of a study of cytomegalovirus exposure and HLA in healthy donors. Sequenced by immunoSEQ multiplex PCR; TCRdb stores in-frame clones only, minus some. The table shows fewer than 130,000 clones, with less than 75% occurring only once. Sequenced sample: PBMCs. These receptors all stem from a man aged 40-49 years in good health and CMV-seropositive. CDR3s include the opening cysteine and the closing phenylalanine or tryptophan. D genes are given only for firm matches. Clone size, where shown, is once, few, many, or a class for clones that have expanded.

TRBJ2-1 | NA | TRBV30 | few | CAWSVRGGAYNEQFF | TGTGCCTGGAGTGTACGGGGAGGTGCCTACAATGAGCAGTTCTTC
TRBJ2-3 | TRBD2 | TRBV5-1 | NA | CASSLASSGGSGDTQYF | TGCGCCAGCAGCTTGGCAAGTAGCGGGGGCTCTGGAGATACGCAGTATTTT
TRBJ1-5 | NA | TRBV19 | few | CASSMLPGKVGYGNQPQHF | TGTGCCAGTAGTATGCTTCCAGGGAAAGTAGGATACGGCAATCAGCCCCAGCATTTT
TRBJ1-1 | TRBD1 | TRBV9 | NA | CASSPEQGAQGAFF | TGTGCCAGCAGCCCGGAACAGGGGGCGCAGGGCGCTTTCTTT
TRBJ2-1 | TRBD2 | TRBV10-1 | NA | CASSAGLAGSNEQFF | TGCGCCAGCAGTGCGGGGCTAGCGGGTAGCAATGAGCAGTTCTTC
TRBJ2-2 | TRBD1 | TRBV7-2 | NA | CASRLGGQGSTGELFF | TGTGCCAGCAGATTAGGGGGACAGGGTTCGACCGGGGAGCTGTTTTTT
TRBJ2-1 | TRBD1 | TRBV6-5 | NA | CASSYDRGTNEQFF | TGTGCCAGCAGTTATGACAGGGGGACGAATGAGCAGTTCTTC
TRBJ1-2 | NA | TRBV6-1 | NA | CASSERYGYTF | TGTGCCAGCAGTGAACGGTATGGCTACACCTTC
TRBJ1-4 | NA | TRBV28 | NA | CASSPLIEKLFF | TGTGCCAGCAGTCCCCTTATTGAAAAACTGTTTTTT
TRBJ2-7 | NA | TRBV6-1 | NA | CASSEQGYEQYF | TGTGCCAGCAGTGAACAGGGCTACGAGCAGTACTTC
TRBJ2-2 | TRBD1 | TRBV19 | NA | CASRQTGAPSGELFF | TGTGCCAGTCGTCAGACAGGGGCCCCGTCCGGGGAGCTGTTTTTT
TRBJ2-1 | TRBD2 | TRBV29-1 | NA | CSANRPGLARNEQFF | TGCAGCGCAAATCGCCCGGGACTAGCGCGCAATGAGCAGTTCTTC
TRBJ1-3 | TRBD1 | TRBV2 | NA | CASSQKATGAGNTIYF | TGTGCCAGCAGTCAGAAGGCCACAGGGGCTGGAAACACCATATATTTT
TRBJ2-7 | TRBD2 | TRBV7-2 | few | CASSRDGGGAYEQYF | TGTGCCAGCAGCCGAGACGGCGGGGGTGCCTACGAGCAGTACTTC
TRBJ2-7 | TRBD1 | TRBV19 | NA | CASSRDSSYEQYF | TGTGCCAGTAGTAGGGACAGCTCCTACGAGCAGTACTTC
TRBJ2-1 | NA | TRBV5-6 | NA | CASSLWGGHEQFF | TGTGCCAGCAGCTTGTGGGGGGGCCATGAGCAGTTCTTC
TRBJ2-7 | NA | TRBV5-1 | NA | CASSLDDRTDEQYF | TGCGCCAGCAGCTTAGACGACAGAACGGATGAGCAGTACTTC
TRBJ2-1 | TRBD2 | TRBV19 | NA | CASSARGSAEQFF | TGTGCCAGTAGCGCCCGCGGGAGCGCTGAGCAGTTCTTC
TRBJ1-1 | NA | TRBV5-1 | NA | CASSLSPSGTEAFF | TGCGCCAGCAGCTTAAGCCCCTCGGGGACTGAAGCTTTCTTT
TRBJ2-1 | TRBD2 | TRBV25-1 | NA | CASSARTSGSYNEQFF | TGTGCCAGCAGTGCCCGGACTAGCGGCTCCTACAATGAGCAGTTCTTC
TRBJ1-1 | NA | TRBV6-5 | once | CASSSRHLNTEAFF | TGTGCCAGCAGTTCGCGGCACCTGAACACTGAAGCTTTCTTT
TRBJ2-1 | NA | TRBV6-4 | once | CASAYSRFYNEQFF | TGTGCCAGCGCCTATAGTCGCTTCTACAATGAGCAGTTCTTC
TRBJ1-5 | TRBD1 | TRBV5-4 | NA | CASSLGGQNQPQHF | TGTGCCAGCAGCTTGGGGGGACAGAATCAGCCCCAGCATTTT
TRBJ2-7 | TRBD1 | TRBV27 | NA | CASSPSGQGLYEQYF | TGTGCCAGCAGTCCCTCGGGACAGGGCCTGTACGAGCAGTACTTC
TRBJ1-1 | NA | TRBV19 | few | CASSMYPNTEAFF | TGTGCCAGTAGTATGTATCCGAACACTGAAGCTTTCTTT